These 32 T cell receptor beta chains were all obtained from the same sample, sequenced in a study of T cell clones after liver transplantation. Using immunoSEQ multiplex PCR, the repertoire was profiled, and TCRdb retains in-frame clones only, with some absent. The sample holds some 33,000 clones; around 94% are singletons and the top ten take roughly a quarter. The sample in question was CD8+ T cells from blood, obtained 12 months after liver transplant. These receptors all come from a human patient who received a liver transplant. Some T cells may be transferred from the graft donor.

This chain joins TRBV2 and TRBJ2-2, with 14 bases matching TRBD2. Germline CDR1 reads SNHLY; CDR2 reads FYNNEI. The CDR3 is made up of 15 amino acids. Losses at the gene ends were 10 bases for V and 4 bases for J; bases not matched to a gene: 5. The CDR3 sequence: CATGLAGARTGELFF. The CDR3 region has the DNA TGTGCCACGGGACTAGCGGGAGCCCGCACCGGGGAGCTGTTTTTT. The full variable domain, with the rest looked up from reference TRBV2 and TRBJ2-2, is EPEVTQTPSHQVTQMGQEVILRCVPISNHLYFYWYRQILGQKVEFLVSFYNNEISEKSEIFDDQFSVERPDGSNFTLKIRSTKLEDSAMYFCATGLAGARTGELFFGEGSRLTVL.

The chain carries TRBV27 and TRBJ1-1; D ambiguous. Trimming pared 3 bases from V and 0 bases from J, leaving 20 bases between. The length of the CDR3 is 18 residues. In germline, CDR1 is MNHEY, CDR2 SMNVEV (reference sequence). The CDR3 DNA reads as TGTGCCAGCAGTTTTGGGTCTCCTCGTCGATTCCTGAACACTGAAGCTTTCTTT. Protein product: CASSFGSPRRFLNTEAFF.

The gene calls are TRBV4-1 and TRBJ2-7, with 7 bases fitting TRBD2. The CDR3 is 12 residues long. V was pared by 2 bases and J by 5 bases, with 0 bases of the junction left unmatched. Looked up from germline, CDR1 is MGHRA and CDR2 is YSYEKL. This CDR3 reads CASSQRGDEQYF. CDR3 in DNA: TGCGCCAGCAGCCAACGGGGGGACGAGCAGTACTTC.

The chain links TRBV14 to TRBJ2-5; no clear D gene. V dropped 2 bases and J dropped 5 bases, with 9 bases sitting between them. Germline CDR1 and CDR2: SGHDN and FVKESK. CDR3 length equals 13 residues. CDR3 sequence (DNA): TGTGCCAGCAGCCAATTTTTTCGGGAGACCCAGTACTTC. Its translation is CASSQFFRETQYF.

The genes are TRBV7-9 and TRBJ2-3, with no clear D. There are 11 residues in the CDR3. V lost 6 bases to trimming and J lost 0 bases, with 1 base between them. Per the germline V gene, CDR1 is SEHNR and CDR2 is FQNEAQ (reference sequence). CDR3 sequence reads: CASRSTDTQYF. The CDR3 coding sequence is TGTGCCAGCAGGAGCACAGATACGCAGTATTTT.

The chain's CDR3 is CASSAQTGGNTEAFF. CDR3 bases: TGTGCCAGCAGCGCTCAGACGGGGGGGAACACTGAAGCTTTCTTT. This chain connects TRBV9 to TRBJ1-1, with D possibly TRBD1 on 5 matching bases. The CDR3 spans 15 residues. From germline, CDR1 is SGDLS and CDR2 YYNGEE. V was shortened by 3 bases and J by 1 base, with 13 bases between the two germline ends.

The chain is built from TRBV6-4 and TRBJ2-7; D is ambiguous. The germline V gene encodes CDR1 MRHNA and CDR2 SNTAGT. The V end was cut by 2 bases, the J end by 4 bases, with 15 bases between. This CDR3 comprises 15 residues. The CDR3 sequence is CASSDGWPGVYEQYF. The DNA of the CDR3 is TGTGCCAGCAGTGACGGGTGGCCTGGGGTTTACGAGCAGTACTTC.

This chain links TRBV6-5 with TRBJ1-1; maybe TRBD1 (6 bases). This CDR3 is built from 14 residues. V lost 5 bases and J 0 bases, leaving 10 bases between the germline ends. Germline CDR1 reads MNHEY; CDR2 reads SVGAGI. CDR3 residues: CASSRQDLNTEAFF. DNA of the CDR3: TGTGCCAGCAGTCGACAGGATCTGAACACTGAAGCTTTCTTT.

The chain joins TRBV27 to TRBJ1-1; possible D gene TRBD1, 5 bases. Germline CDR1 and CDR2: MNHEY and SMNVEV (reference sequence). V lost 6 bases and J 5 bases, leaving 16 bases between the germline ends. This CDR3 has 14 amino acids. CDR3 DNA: TGTGCCAGCAGCCCCGGAGGGGCTGGAACTGAAGCTTTCTTT. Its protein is CASSPGGAGTEAFF.

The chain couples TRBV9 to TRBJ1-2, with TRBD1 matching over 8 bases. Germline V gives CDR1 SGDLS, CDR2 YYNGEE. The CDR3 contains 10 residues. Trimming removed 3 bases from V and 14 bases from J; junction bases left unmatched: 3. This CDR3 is CASSGDRLTF. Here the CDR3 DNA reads TGTGCCAGCAGCGGGGACAGGCTAACCTTC.

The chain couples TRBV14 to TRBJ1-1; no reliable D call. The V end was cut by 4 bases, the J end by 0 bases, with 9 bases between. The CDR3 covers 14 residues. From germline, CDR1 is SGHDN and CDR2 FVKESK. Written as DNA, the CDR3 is TGTGCCAGCAGCCCTGGCGGCATGAACACTGAAGCTTTCTTT. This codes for CASSPGGMNTEAFF.

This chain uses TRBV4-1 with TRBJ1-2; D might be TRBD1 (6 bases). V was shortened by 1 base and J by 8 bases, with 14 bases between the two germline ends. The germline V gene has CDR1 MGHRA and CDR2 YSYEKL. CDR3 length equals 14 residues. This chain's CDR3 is CASSQVGGARGYTF. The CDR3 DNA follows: TGCGCCAGCAGCCAAGTCGGGGGGGCTCGGGGCTACACCTTC.

The CDR3 coding sequence is TGTGCCAGCAGCTCCCGGTTACTAGCCTACGAGCAGTACTTC. Translation: CASSSRLLAYEQYF. The genes are TRBV7-9 and TRBJ2-7; a possible D gene is TRBD2 (5 bases). With 4 bases removed from V and 2 bases from J, the gap between germline ends came to 12 bases. CDR3 length: 14 amino acids. Germline V gene sequence: CDR1 SEHNR, CDR2 FQNEAQ (reference sequence).

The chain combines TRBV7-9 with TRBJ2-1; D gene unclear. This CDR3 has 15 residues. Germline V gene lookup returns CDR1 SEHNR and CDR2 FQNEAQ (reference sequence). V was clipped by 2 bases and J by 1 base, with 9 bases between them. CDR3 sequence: CASSLFLVSYNEQFF. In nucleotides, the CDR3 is TGTGCCAGCAGCTTATTTCTTGTGTCCTACAATGAGCAGTTCTTC.

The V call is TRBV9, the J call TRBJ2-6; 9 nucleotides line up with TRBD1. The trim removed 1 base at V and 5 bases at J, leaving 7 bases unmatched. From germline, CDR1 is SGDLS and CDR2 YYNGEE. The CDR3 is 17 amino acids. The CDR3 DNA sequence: TGTGCCAGCAGCGTATGGGGACAGGGTGCTCGGGCCAACGTCCTGACTTTC. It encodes CASSVWGQGARANVLTF. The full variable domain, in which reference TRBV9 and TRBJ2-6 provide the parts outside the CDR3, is DSGVTQTPKHLITATGQRVTLRCSPRSGDLSVYWYQQSLDQGLQFLIQYYNGEERAKGNILERFSAQQFPDLHSELNLSSLELGDSALYFCASSVWGQGARANVLTFGAGSRLTVL.

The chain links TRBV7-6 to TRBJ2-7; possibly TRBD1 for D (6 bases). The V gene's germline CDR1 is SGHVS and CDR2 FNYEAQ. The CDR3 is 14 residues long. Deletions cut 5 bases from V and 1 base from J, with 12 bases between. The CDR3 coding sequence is TGTGCCAGCAGCCCACAACAGGGATCCTACGAGCAGTACTTC. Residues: CASSPQQGSYEQYF. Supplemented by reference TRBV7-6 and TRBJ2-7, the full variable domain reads GAGVSQSPRYKVTKRGQDVALRCDPISGHVSLYWYRQALGQGPEFLTYFNYEAQQDKSGLPNDRFSAERPEGSISTLTIQRTEQRDSAMYRCASSPQQGSYEQYFGPGTRLTVT.

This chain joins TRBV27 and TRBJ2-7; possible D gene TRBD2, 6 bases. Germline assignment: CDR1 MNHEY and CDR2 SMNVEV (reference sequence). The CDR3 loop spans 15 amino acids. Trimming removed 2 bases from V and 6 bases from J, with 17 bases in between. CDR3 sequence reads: CASSLLPGDRGEQYF. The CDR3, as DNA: TGTGCCAGCAGTTTACTCCCGGGAGATCGAGGCGAGCAGTACTTC.

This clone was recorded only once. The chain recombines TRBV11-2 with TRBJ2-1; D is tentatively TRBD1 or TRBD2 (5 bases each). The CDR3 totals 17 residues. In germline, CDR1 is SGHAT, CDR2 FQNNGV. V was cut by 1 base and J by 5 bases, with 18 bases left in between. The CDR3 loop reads CASSLVMGLAPHNEQFF. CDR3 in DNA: TGTGCCAGCAGCTTAGTCATGGGGCTAGCCCCCCACAATGAGCAGTTCTTC.

CDR3 DNA: TGCGCCAGCAGCTTGGTTAGCGGGAGGGGAGAGACCCAGTACTTC. This gives the protein CASSLVSGRGETQYF. The chain links TRBV5-1 to TRBJ2-5; 11 nucleotides agree with TRBD2. V shed 0 bases and J 4 bases; nucleotides not matched to a gene: 2. This CDR3 contains 15 residues. Germline V lookup: CDR1 SGHRS, CDR2 YFSETQ.

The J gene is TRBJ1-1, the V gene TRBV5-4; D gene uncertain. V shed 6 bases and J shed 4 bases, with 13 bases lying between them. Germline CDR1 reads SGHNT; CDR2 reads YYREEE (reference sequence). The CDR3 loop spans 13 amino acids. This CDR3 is CASIGPGLTEAFF. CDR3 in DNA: TGTGCCAGCATCGGACCCGGGCTCACTGAAGCTTTCTTT.

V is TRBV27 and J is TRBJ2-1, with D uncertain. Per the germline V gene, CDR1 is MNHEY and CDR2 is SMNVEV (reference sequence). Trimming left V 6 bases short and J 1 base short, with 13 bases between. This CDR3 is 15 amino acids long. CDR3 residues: CASREPRASYNEQFF. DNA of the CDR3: TGTGCCAGCAGAGAACCCCGAGCGTCCTACAATGAGCAGTTCTTC.

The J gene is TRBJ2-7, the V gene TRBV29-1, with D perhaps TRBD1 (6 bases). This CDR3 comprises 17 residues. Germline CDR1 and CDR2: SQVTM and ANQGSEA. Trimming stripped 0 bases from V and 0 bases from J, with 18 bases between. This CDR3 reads CSVEEQGTKTSSYEQYF. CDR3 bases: TGCAGCGTTGAAGAACAGGGCACTAAAACAAGCTCCTACGAGCAGTACTTC.

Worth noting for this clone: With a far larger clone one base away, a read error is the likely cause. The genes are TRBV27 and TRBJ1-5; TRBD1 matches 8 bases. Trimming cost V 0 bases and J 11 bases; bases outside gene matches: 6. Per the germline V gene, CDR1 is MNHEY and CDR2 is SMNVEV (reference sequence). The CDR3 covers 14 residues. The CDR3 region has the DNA TGTGCCAGCAGTTTATCACAGGGGGTGGGGGCCCAGCATTTT. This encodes CASSLSQGVGAQHF.

The CDR3 DNA reads TGTGCCAGCAGCGGCGAAAAAGGGTTGTTTGATGAGCAGTTCTTC. Translation gives CASSGEKGLFDEQFF. The chain recombines TRBV9 with TRBJ2-1; D call uncertain. Germline CDR1 reads SGDLS; CDR2 reads YYNGEE. Trimming pared 3 bases from V and 8 bases from J, leaving 18 bases between. This CDR3 contains 15 residues.

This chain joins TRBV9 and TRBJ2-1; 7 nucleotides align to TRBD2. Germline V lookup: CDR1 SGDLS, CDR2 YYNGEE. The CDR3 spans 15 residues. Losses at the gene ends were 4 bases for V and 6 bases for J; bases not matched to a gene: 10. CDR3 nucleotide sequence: TGTGCCAGCAGCCCCGGACTAGTCTCGGGCAATGAGCAGTTCTTC. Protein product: CASSPGLVSGNEQFF.

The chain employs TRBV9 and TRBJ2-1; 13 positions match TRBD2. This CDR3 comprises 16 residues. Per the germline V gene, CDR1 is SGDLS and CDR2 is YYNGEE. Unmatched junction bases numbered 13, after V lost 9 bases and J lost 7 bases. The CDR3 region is CATGTSGTEESNEQFF. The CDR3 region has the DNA TGTGCCACCGGGACTAGCGGGACCGAAGAGAGTAATGAGCAGTTCTTC.

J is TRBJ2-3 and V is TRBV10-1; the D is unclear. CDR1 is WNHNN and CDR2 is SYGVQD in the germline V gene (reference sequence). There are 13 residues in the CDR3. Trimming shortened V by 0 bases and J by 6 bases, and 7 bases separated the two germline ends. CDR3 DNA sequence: TGCGCCAGCAGTGAGTCCCTTGGGGATACGCAGTATTTT. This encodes CASSESLGDTQYF.

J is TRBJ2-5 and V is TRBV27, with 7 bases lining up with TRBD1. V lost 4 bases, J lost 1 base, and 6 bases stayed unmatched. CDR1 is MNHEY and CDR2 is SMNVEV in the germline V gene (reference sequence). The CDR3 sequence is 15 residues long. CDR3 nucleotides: TGTGCCAGCAGTTATCTAGGGACAGTCCAAGAGACCCAGTACTTC. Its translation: CASSYLGTVQETQYF.

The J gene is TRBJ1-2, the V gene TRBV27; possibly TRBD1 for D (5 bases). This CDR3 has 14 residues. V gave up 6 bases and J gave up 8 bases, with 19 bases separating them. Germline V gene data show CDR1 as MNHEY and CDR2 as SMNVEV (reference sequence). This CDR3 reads CASSAGGGADGYTF. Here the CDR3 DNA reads TGTGCCAGCAGCGCCGGCGGCGGGGCTGACGGCTACACCTTC.

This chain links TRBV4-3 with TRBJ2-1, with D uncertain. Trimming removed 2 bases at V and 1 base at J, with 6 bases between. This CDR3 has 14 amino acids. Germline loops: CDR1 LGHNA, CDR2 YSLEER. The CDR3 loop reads CASSQSNSYNEQFF. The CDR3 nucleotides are TGCGCCAGCAGCCAATCGAATTCCTACAATGAGCAGTTCTTC.

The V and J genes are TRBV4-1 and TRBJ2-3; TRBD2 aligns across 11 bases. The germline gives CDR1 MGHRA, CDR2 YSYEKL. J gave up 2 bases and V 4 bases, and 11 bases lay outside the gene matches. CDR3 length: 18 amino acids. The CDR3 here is CASSLRYLAGGTTDTQYF. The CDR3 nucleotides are TGCGCCAGCAGCCTGAGATATCTAGCGGGAGGTACCACAGATACGCAGTATTTT.

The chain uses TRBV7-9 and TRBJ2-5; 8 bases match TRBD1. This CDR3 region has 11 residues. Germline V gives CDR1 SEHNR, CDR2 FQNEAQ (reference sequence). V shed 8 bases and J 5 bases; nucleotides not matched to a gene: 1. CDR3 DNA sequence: TGTGCCAGCCAGGGGGCGGAGACCCAGTACTTC. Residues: CASQGAETQYF.